A single sample is the source of the 18 T cell receptor beta chains below, sequenced in a study of preoperative IRX-2 immunotherapy in early breast cancer. The sample's treatment: preoperative locoregional IRX-2 cytokine immunotherapy. Here immunoSEQ multiplex PCR was the method, and the copy in TCRdb shows in-frame clones only, minus some. This repertoire shows 9,500 to 14,000 clones, 65% to 90% found once; its top ten account for approximately 5.6%. The input for sequencing was lymph node tissue, taken before IRX-2 immunotherapy. Receptor source: a human donor with breast cancer.

This rearrangement joins TRBV7-7 to TRBJ2-7, with D possibly matching TRBD2 (7 bases). This CDR3 has 16 residues. V was pared by 3 bases and J by 3 bases, with 18 bases between. Germline values: CDR1 SSHAT, CDR2 FNYEAQ (reference sequence). CDR3 in DNA: TGTGCCAGCAGCTTGAGTCCGGCGGGGGCGGTCTACGAGCAGTACTTC. Translation: CASSLSPAGAVYEQYF.

This chain links TRBV2 with TRBJ2-1; 10 bases align to TRBD1. V was pared by 7 bases and J by 2 bases, with 8 bases of the junction left unmatched. The germline V gene has CDR1 SNHLY and CDR2 FYNNEI. This CDR3 contains 16 residues. The CDR3 DNA is TGTGCCAGCAACTCCTACGGGACAGGGGCCTACAATGAGCAGTTCTTC. Encoded protein: CASNSYGTGAYNEQFF.

The rearrangement links TRBV6-8 to TRBJ2-3; D is unresolved. The CDR3 loop spans 15 amino acids. The V end was cut by 2 bases, the J end by 3 bases, with 12 bases between. Germline V lookup: CDR1 MNHGY, CDR2 SAAAGT. CDR3 coding DNA: TGTGCCAGCAGTTACCCAACCGGCAGGACAGATACGCAGTATTTT. It specifies CASSYPTGRTDTQYF.

The chain employs TRBV10-2 and TRBJ1-2; no clear D gene. Trimming pared 7 bases from V and 1 base from J, leaving 10 bases between. CDR3 length: 13 residues. Germline values: CDR1 WSHSY, CDR2 SAAADI. DNA of the CDR3: TGCGCCAGCACCCATACAGATAACTATGGCTACACCTTC. Its protein product is CASTHTDNYGYTF.

The chain uses TRBV12-5 and TRBJ2-1; 10 bases are a match to TRBD2. The CDR3 spans 16 residues. Germline V gives CDR1 LGHNT, CDR2 FRNRAP. The CDR3 is CASTLAGVRSYNEQFF. The CDR3 DNA follows: TGTGCCAGCACGCTAGCGGGAGTTAGATCCTACAATGAGCAGTTCTTC.

CDR3 protein: CASSLGVASNQPQHF. CDR3 nucleotide sequence: TGTGCCAGCAGTTTAGGGGTAGCCAGCAATCAGCCCCAGCATTTT. The genes are TRBV16 and TRBJ1-5; D is perhaps TRBD1 (5 bases). V lost 6 bases and J 1 base, leaving 13 bases between the germline ends. CDR1 and CDR2 (germline): KGHSY, FQNENV. The CDR3 is 15 residues long. The full variable domain, rest sourced from reference TRBV16 and TRBJ1-5, is GEEVAQTPKHLVRGEGQKAKLYCAPIKGHSYVFWYQQVLKNEFKFLISFQNENVFDETGMPKERFSAKCLPNSPCSLEIQATKLEDSAVYFCASSLGVASNQPQHFGDGTRLSIL.

This clone was counted between two and nine times. V is TRBV6-8 and J is TRBJ1-1, with 11 nucleotides matching TRBD1. J gave up 5 bases and V 6 bases, and 2 bases lay outside the gene matches. CDR1 is MNHGY, CDR2 SAAAGT, per germline. The CDR3 length is 13 residues. The CDR3 bases are TGTGCCAGCAGGGACAGGGGGCGGACTGAAGCTTTCTTT. Protein sequence: CASRDRGRTEAFF.

The chain uses TRBV6-4 and TRBJ1-3, with no clear D. The CDR3 is 15 amino acids. Germline V gene sequence: CDR1 MRHNA, CDR2 SNTAGT. Trimming shortened V by 6 bases and J by 4 bases, and 16 bases separated the two germline ends. In DNA, the CDR3 is TGTGCCAGCAGGTACCAACAGTGGACCGGAAACACCATATATTTT. Translating gives CASRYQQWTGNTIYF.

This chain links TRBV15 with TRBJ2-3, with 7 bases fitting TRBD1. J gave up 6 bases and V 5 bases, and 14 bases lay outside the gene matches. Germline V gene data show CDR1 as LNHNV and CDR2 as YYDKDF (reference sequence). The CDR3 runs to 16 residues. The CDR3 loop is CATSGRQGPLSDTQYF. In DNA form, the CDR3 reads TGTGCCACCAGCGGGAGACAGGGCCCCCTTAGTGATACGCAGTATTTT.

The chain couples TRBV7-2 to TRBJ2-6; unclear D gene. The CDR3 has 17 residues. V was cut by 5 bases and J by 1 base, with 15 bases left in between. CDR1 and CDR2 (germline): SGHTA, FQGNSA. The CDR3 sequence is CASSERVRSSGANVLTF. The CDR3 bases are TGTGCCAGCAGCGAAAGGGTCCGATCATCTGGGGCCAACGTCCTGACTTTC.

The chain is built from TRBV6-8 and TRBJ1-2; no clear D gene. The germline CDR1 and CDR2 sequences are MNHGY and SAAAGT. The CDR3 has 13 residues. V lost 3 bases and J 2 bases, leaving 7 bases between the germline ends. The CDR3 here is CASSYVANYGYTF. Written as DNA, the CDR3 is TGTGCCAGCAGTTATGTGGCCAACTATGGCTACACCTTC.

The J gene is TRBJ1-1, the V gene TRBV18; D unresolved. V dropped 0 bases and J dropped 0 bases, with 8 bases sitting between them. Germline-derived CDR1 and CDR2 are KGHSH and LQKENI. This CDR3 has 15 amino acids. CDR3 region: CASSPPNNLNTEAFF. Written as DNA, the CDR3 is TGTGCCAGCTCACCACCTAACAACCTGAACACTGAAGCTTTCTTT.

V is TRBV18 and J is TRBJ1-2; no clear D gene. Germline CDR1 and CDR2: KGHSH and LQKENI. V lost 3 bases to trimming and J lost 8 bases, with 13 bases between them. This CDR3 comprises 13 residues. The CDR3 here is CASSPNLGWGYTF. As DNA, the CDR3 is TGTGCCAGCTCACCGAATTTGGGGTGGGGCTACACCTTC.

The chain carries TRBV7-1 and TRBJ2-7, with 7 bases aligning to TRBD2. TRBV7-1 is an open reading frame whose function is uncertain. This CDR3 comprises 15 residues. J was trimmed by 5 bases and V by 5 bases; bases with no gene match: 12. The CDR3 loop is CASSVSEAGRHEQYF. CDR3 DNA: TGTGCCAGCAGCGTATCTGAAGCGGGACGACACGAGCAGTACTTC.

The chain uses TRBV11-3 and TRBJ2-2; D gene ambiguous. The CDR3 loop spans 14 amino acids. CDR1 and CDR2 (germline): SGHNT, YENEEA. The germline V and J ends were trimmed by 5 bases and 3 bases, with 10 bases remaining between them. In DNA form, the CDR3 reads TGTGCCAGCAGCACTGGACGGGACACCGGGGAGCTGTTTTTT. Translation gives CASSTGRDTGELFF.

The rearrangement uses TRBV25-1 and TRBJ1-1; D is possibly TRBD1 (5 bases). The CDR3 covers 14 residues. V gave up 1 base and J gave up 4 bases, with 10 bases separating them. Germline V gene data show CDR1 as MGHDK and CDR2 as SYGVNS. The CDR3 bases are TGTGCCAGCAGTGAATCCGTGGGGCTCACTGAAGCTTTCTTT. This sequence encodes CASSESVGLTEAFF.

The genes are TRBV18 and TRBJ2-5; D uncertain. CDR3 length equals 13 residues. Germline V gene data show CDR1 as KGHSH and CDR2 as LQKENI. The V gene lost 2 bases and the J gene lost 3 bases, with 7 bases spanning the gap. The CDR3 DNA is TGTGCCAGCTCACCATTGGGGAAAGAGACCCAGTACTTC. It is translated as CASSPLGKETQYF.

The chain uses TRBV11-3 and TRBJ1-4; D perhaps matches TRBD1 (5 bases). The CDR3 runs 15 residues. The V end lost 5 bases, the J end lost 8 bases, and 18 bases lay between the germline ends. Per the germline V gene, CDR1 is SGHNT and CDR2 is YENEEA. CDR3 amino acids: CASSRDGGDREKLFF. Here the CDR3 DNA reads TGTGCCAGCAGCCGAGACGGAGGGGACCGAGAAAAACTGTTTTTT.